A selection of T cell receptor beta chains follows, all from one sample in a study of graft-versus-host responses after intestinal transplantation. Profiling relied on immunoSEQ multiplex PCR, and the TCRdb table lists in-frame clones only, not all of them. The sample consists of over 9,000 clones, over 75% of them appearing once. The specimen was PBMCs, collected approximately 240 days after intestinal transplant. The receptors derive from a human patient who received an intestinal transplant, so some T cells may come from the graft donor. CDR3s include the opening cysteine and the closing phenylalanine or tryptophan. D genes are given only for firm matches. Not all rows give a size; the values are once, few, many and, for expanded clones, a class.

j_call: TRBJ2-4; d_call: TRBD1; clone_size: .; v_call: TRBV2; cdr3_nt: TGTGCCAGCAGTCGAAGCACAGGGGGCGCAAACATTCAGTACTTC; cdr3_aa: CASSRSTGGANIQYF
j_call: TRBJ2-3; d_call: .; clone_size: .; v_call: TRBV5-5; cdr3_nt: TGTGCCAGCAGCCTGTACCCCGGCACAGATACGCAGTATTTT; cdr3_aa: CASSLYPGTDTQYF
j_call: TRBJ2-3; d_call: .; clone_size: .; v_call: TRBV4-1; cdr3_nt: TGCGCCAGCAGCCAAGCGGAGTTTGATACGCAGTATTTT; cdr3_aa: CASSQAEFDTQYF
j_call: TRBJ2-1; d_call: TRBD2; clone_size: .; v_call: TRBV19; cdr3_nt: TGTGCCAGTAGTATAGATTGGACTAGCGGACCCTCCTACAATGAGCAGTTCTTC; cdr3_aa: CASSIDWTSGPSYNEQFF
j_call: TRBJ2-3; d_call: TRBD2; clone_size: few; v_call: TRBV19; cdr3_nt: TGTGCCAGTAGTAGGGCCCGGAGCGGGAGGAGCGTGGACACAGATACGCAGTATTTT; cdr3_aa: CASSRARSGRSVDTDTQYF
j_call: TRBJ1-2; d_call: .; clone_size: .; v_call: TRBV7-9; cdr3_nt: TGTGCCAGCAGCCAACCGACAGTGGATAACTATGGCTACACCTTC; cdr3_aa: CASSQPTVDNYGYTF
j_call: TRBJ2-7; d_call: TRBD2; clone_size: .; v_call: TRBV4-3; cdr3_nt: TGCGCCAGCAGCCAAGGGGAGGGCAGGGAGCAGTACTTC; cdr3_aa: CASSQGEGREQYF
j_call: TRBJ1-5; d_call: .; clone_size: .; v_call: TRBV6-1; cdr3_nt: TGTGCCAGCAGGTTCAATAGCAATCAGCCCCAGCATTTT; cdr3_aa: CASRFNSNQPQHF
j_call: TRBJ2-5; d_call: .; clone_size: .; v_call: TRBV28; cdr3_nt: TGTGCCAGCAGCTATACGGGAGAGACCCAGTACTTC; cdr3_aa: CASSYTGETQYF
j_call: TRBJ1-1; d_call: TRBD1; clone_size: .; v_call: TRBV5-1; cdr3_nt: TGCGCCAGCAGCTCCGACAGGGGAGTGACTGAAGCTTTCTTT; cdr3_aa: CASSSDRGVTEAFF
j_call: TRBJ1-5; d_call: .; clone_size: .; v_call: TRBV19; cdr3_nt: TGTGCCAGTACCGCACAGAGCCCATATAGCAATCAGCCCCAGCATTTT; cdr3_aa: CASTAQSPYSNQPQHF
j_call: TRBJ1-3; d_call: .; clone_size: .; v_call: TRBV15; cdr3_nt: TGTGCCACCAGCAGAGTCGTTGGCAGAAACACCATATATTTT; cdr3_aa: CATSRVVGRNTIYF
j_call: TRBJ2-5; d_call: .; clone_size: .; v_call: TRBV20-1; cdr3_nt: TGCAGTGCCACCAAATTGGAGACCCAGTACTTC; cdr3_aa: CSATKLETQYF
j_call: TRBJ2-1; d_call: TRBD2; clone_size: .; v_call: TRBV2; cdr3_nt: TGTGCCAGCAGGGGCGGGAGTAGAGCGTCCTACAATGAGCAGTTCTTC; cdr3_aa: CASRGGSRASYNEQFF
j_call: TRBJ2-1; d_call: TRBD2; clone_size: .; v_call: TRBV27; cdr3_nt: TGTGCCAGCAGTCCTAGCGGGAGGCCCCAGTTCTTC; cdr3_aa: CASSPSGRPQFF
j_call: TRBJ2-3; d_call: .; clone_size: .; v_call: TRBV9; cdr3_nt: TGTGCCAGCAGCGTAGACGGATCCACAGATACGCAGTATTTT; cdr3_aa: CASSVDGSTDTQYF
j_call: TRBJ2-1; d_call: .; clone_size: .; v_call: TRBV14; cdr3_nt: TGTGCCAGCAGCCAAGACACTAGCAGGAATGAGCAGTTCTTC; cdr3_aa: CASSQDTSRNEQFF
j_call: TRBJ2-3; d_call: .; clone_size: .; v_call: TRBV9; cdr3_nt: TGTGCCAGCAGCGTAGAGGGGGGGGCGATAGATACGCAGTATTTT; cdr3_aa: CASSVEGGAIDTQYF
j_call: TRBJ1-4; d_call: TRBD1; clone_size: .; v_call: TRBV28; cdr3_nt: TGTGCCAGCAGCTCCCCGGGACAGGGTATGGGGAGGAGAGAAAAACTGTTTTTT; cdr3_aa: CASSSPGQGMGRREKLFF